A single sample is the source of the 14 T cell receptor beta chains below, sequenced in a study of cytomegalovirus exposure and HLA in healthy donors. 60 Vbeta and 13 Jbeta primers were used in PCR. Sequenced by immunoSEQ multiplex PCR; TCRdb stores in-frame clones only, minus some. The sample has about 200,000 clones, about 77% seen once. The material sequenced was PBMCs. All receptors come from a woman aged 30 to 39 in good health and CMV-seropositive.

CDR3 amino acids: CASSLIRGIKNTEAFF. CDR3 nucleotide sequence: TGTGCCAGCAGCTTAATCCGGGGGATAAAGAACACTGAAGCTTTCTTT. The V gene is TRBV7-3, the J gene TRBJ1-1, with TRBD1 as a possible D gene (5 bases). CDR1 and CDR2 from the germline V gene are SGHTA and FQGTGA. This CDR3 contains 16 residues. V was trimmed by 1 base and J by 1 base, leaving 13 bases between them.

The V and J genes are TRBV7-9 and TRBJ2-3; tentatively, D is TRBD2 (6 bases). This CDR3 comprises 17 residues. V lost 3 bases and J 0 bases, leaving 16 bases between the germline ends. Germline CDR1 reads SEHNR; CDR2 reads FQNEAQ (reference sequence). The CDR3 DNA follows: TGTGCCAGCAGCTTGTCGATCGGGAGTGGCAGCACAGATACGCAGTATTTT. Protein: CASSLSIGSGSTDTQYF. The complete variable domain, with remaining parts taken from reference TRBV7-9 and TRBJ2-3, reads DTGVSQNPRHKITKRGQNVTFRCDPISEHNRLYWYRQTLGQGPEFLTYFQNEAQLEKSRLLSDRFSAERPKGSFSTLEIQRTEQGDSAMYLCASSLSIGSGSTDTQYFGPGTRLTVL.

The chain combines TRBV14 with TRBJ1-4, with a possible D match to TRBD1 (6 bases). Germline CDR1 reads SGHDN; CDR2 reads FVKESK. Deletions cut 4 bases from V and 7 bases from J, with 16 bases between. There are 15 residues in the CDR3. CDR3 in DNA: TGTGCCAGCAGCCGAAAAGCAGGGGCGGGTGAAAAACTGTTTTTT. Protein sequence: CASSRKAGAGEKLFF.

This chain joins TRBV27 and TRBJ1-5, with 11 bases that match TRBD1. Germline CDR1 MNHEY, CDR2 SMNVEV (reference sequence). Trimming removed 5 bases from V and 6 bases from J; junction bases left unmatched: 12. The CDR3 is 17 residues long. The CDR3 bases are TGTGCCAGCAGTGTAGGGACAGGGGGAAGGAGAGGTCAGCCCCAGCATTTT. Translated, it gives CASSVGTGGRRGQPQHF.

The chain recombines TRBV5-4 with TRBJ2-5; D is possibly TRBD2 (5 bases). CDR3 length: 15 residues. Germline V gene lookup returns CDR1 SGHNT and CDR2 YYREEE (reference sequence). The V end was cut by 1 base, the J end by 7 bases, with 17 bases between. CDR3 protein: CASSLRREGARTQYF. In DNA form, the CDR3 reads TGTGCCAGCAGCTTGCGAAGAGAGGGAGCAAGGACCCAGTACTTC.

In this sample, this clone turned up once. The chain carries TRBV4-3 and TRBJ1-2; 8 nucleotides line up with TRBD1. CDR3 length: 15 amino acids. Germline trimming cut 1 base from V and 2 bases from J; bases unmatched to any gene: 3. CDR1 is LGHNA and CDR2 is YSLEER in the germline V gene. For the CDR3, the DNA is TGCGCCAGCAGCCAAGGCCGGGACAGGAACTATGGCTACACCTTC. Translated: CASSQGRDRNYGYTF.

The CDR3 DNA follows: TGCGCCAGCAGCTTGCAGCGGCCGGGGACAGATACGCAGTATTTT. Translation gives CASSLQRPGTDTQYF. The chain is built from TRBV5-1 and TRBJ2-3; perhaps TRBD2 as D (5 bases). CDR3 size: 15 residues. The V gene's germline CDR1 is SGHRS and CDR2 YFSETQ. V was cut by 1 base and J by 3 bases, with 12 bases left in between.

This sequence joins TRBV9 and TRBJ1-4; possibly TRBD1 for D (5 bases). The CDR3 has 15 amino acids. V lost 2 bases and J lost 6, with 14 bases in between. CDR1 is SGDLS, CDR2 YYNGEE, per germline. The CDR3 region is CASSVGTGGHEKLFF. DNA for the CDR3: TGTGCCAGCAGCGTGGGGACTGGCGGACATGAAAAACTGTTTTTT. The complete variable domain, with remaining parts taken from reference TRBV9 and TRBJ1-4, reads DSGVTQTPKHLITATGQRVTLRCSPRSGDLSVYWYQQSLDQGLQFLIQYYNGEERAKGNILERFSAQQFPDLHSELNLSSLELGDSALYFCASSVGTGGHEKLFFGSGTQLSVL.

The V call is TRBV19, the J call TRBJ1-5, with D hard to call. The V and J ends lost 3 bases and 4 bases respectively, with 16 bases between them. Germline assignment: CDR1 LNHDA and CDR2 SQIVND (reference sequence). The CDR3 is made up of 16 amino acids. Here the CDR3 reads CASSIATSGDNQPQHF. CDR3 in DNA: TGTGCCAGTAGTATCGCGACTTCGGGAGATAATCAGCCCCAGCATTTT.

The rearrangement joins TRBV7-9 to TRBJ1-1; D is undetermined. Per the germline V gene, CDR1 is SEHNR and CDR2 is FQNEAQ (reference sequence). CDR3 length equals 11 residues. Trimming cost V 10 bases and J 7 bases, with 13 bases left between them. The CDR3 nucleotides are TGTGCCAACCAACCGGGGTTTGAAGCTTTCTTT. This translates into CANQPGFEAFF.

V usage is TRBV7-9 and J usage is TRBJ1-4; a possible D gene is TRBD1 (5 bases). Germline V gene sequence: CDR1 SEHNR, CDR2 FQNEAQ (reference sequence). The CDR3 is made up of 13 amino acids. Deletions cut 2 bases from V and 5 bases from J, with 6 bases between. CDR3 sequence (DNA): TGTGCCAGCAGCTTAAAGGGGAATGAAAAACTGTTTTTT. Translating it yields CASSLKGNEKLFF.

This chain connects TRBV28 to TRBJ2-7; the D gene is possibly TRBD1 (6 bases). V lost 6 bases, J lost 1 base, and 13 bases lay in between. This CDR3 is built from 14 residues. The germline V gene encodes CDR1 MDHEN and CDR2 SYDVKM. CDR3 nucleotides: TGTGCCAGCAGGAAGGGGACATTTTCCTACGAGCAGTACTTC. It is translated as CASRKGTFSYEQYF. The variable domain in full, completed from reference TRBV28 and TRBJ2-7, reads DVKVTQSSRYLVKRTGEKVFLECVQDMDHENMFWYRQDPGLGLRLIYFSYDVKMKEKGDIPEGYSVSREKKERFSLILESASTNQTSMYLCASRKGTFSYEQYFGPGTRLTVT.

The chain carries TRBV5-4 and TRBJ2-7; 9 nucleotides align to TRBD2. CDR3 length equals 15 residues. J gave up 6 bases and V 6 bases, and 13 bases lay outside the gene matches. Looked up from germline, CDR1 is SGHNT and CDR2 is YYREEE (reference sequence). As DNA, the CDR3 is TGTGCCAGCACTCCTAGCGGGATTCGGGGGGCCGAGCAGTACTTC. Amino acids: CASTPSGIRGAEQYF.

The V gene is TRBV30, the J gene TRBJ1-6, with TRBD1 as a possible D gene (6 bases). Trimming shortened V by 0 bases and J by 8 bases, and 14 bases separated the two germline ends. The CDR3 runs to 15 residues. From germline, CDR1 is GTSNPN and CDR2 SVGIG (reference sequence). Here the CDR3 reads CAWSVGGGGDSPLHF. The CDR3 nucleotides read TGTGCCTGGAGTGTAGGGGGGGGCGGCGATTCACCCCTCCACTTT.